The source of this T cell receptor beta chain is a study of blood T cell repertoires in COVID-19. TCRdb's copy holds only in-frame clones and misses some; the assay was immunoSEQ multiplex PCR. The sample has approximately 440,000 clones; around 88% are singletons. With 2 bases removed from V and 3 bases from J, the gap between germline ends came to 8 bases. From germline, CDR1 is MNHEY and CDR2 SVGAGI. The CDR3 is 14 amino acids. Specimen: peripheral blood. The rearrangement links TRBV6-5 to TRBJ1-3; D ambiguous. This sequence originates from a woman aged 50 to 60 with COVID-19, enrolled during active disease. CDR3 protein: CASSYGQLGNTIYF. The CDR3 nucleotides are TGTGCCAGCAGTTACGGGCAGCTTGGAAACACCATATATTTT.